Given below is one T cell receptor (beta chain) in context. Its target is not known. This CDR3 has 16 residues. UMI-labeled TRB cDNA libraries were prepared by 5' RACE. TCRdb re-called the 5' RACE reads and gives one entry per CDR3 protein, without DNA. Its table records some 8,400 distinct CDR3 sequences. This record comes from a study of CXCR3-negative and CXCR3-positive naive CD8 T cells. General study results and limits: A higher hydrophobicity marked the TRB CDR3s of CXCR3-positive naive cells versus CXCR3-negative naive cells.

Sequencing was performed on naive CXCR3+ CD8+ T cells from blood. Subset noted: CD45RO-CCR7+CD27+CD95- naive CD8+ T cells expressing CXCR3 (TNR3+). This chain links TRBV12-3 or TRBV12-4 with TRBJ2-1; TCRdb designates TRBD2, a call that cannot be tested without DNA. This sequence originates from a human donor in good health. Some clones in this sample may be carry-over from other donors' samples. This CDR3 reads CASSVLRAPAYNEQFF.